Given below is one T cell receptor beta chain in context. This entry comes from a study of OX40 agonist ivuxolimab in advanced cancers. Looking at the study overall: Three patients got partial responses; one had hepatocellular carcinoma and two had cutaneous melanoma.

The CDR3 has 15 amino acids. CDR1 and CDR2 (germline): LNHDA, SQIVND (reference sequence). The junction had 7 bases not matched to a gene; V was cut back by 3 bases and J by 4 bases. Blood got drawn at baseline, again on cycle 4 day 1, and then on cycle 7 day 1. Sequencing used immunoSEQ multiplex PCR; TCRdb keeps in-frame clones, though not all of them. The profile shows about 63,000 clones, roughly nine tenths of them singletons. This sequence was found in an adult with an advanced solid tumor such as melanoma, head and neck, liver or kidney cancer. The sample was CD4+ or CD8+ T cells sorted from blood, taken in a trial of the OX40 agonist ivuxolimab. V usage is TRBV19 and J usage is TRBJ2-7; TRBD2 matches 9 bases. The CDR3 reads CASSMLSSGRYEQYF. CDR3 DNA sequence: TGTGCCAGTAGTATGCTGAGTAGCGGGAGATACGAGCAGTACTTC. Complete variable domain (other parts from reference TRBV19 and TRBJ2-7): DGGITQSPKYLFRKEGQNVTLSCEQNLNHDAMYWYRQDPGQGLRLIYYSQIVNDFQKGDIAEGYSVSREKKESFPLTVTSAQKNPTAFYLCASSMLSSGRYEQYFGPGTRLTVT.